The sequence of this T cell receptor beta chain was determined in a study of control samples from healthy donors and cancer patients. Germline values: CDR1 KGHDR, CDR2 SFDVKD. V was clipped by 9 bases and J by 3 bases, with 10 bases between them. The CDR3 covers 13 residues. TCRdb's copy holds only in-frame clones and misses some; the assay was immunoSEQ multiplex PCR. The table shows roughly 120,000 clones, with more than 85% occurring only once. Sequenced input: blood. The chain recombines TRBV24-1 with TRBJ2-2; the D is unclear. The clonotype comes from a man aged 25-45 years in good health. Here the CDR3 reads CATSERHTGELFF. CDR3 coding DNA: TGTGCCACCTCTGAGCGCCACACCGGGGAGCTGTTTTTT.